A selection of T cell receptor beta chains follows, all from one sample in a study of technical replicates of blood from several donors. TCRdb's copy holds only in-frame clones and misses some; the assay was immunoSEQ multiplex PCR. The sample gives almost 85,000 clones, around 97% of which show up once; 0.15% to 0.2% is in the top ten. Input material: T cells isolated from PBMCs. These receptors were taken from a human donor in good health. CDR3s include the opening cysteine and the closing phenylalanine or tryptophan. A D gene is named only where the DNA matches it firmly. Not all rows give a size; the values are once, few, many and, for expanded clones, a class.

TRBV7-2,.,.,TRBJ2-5,TGTGCCAGCAGCTCACAAACTACTAGGTTTGAGACCCAGTACTTC,CASSSQTTRFETQYF
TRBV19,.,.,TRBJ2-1,TGTGCCAGTAGTATTATCCCGGGTAGCGCCGATGAGCAGTTCTTC,CASSIIPGSADEQFF
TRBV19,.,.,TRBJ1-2,TGTGCCAGTAGTATTAACAGGGTGGGCGGCTACACCTTC,CASSINRVGGYTF
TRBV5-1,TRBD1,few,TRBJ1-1,TGCGCCAGCAGCTTGTCAGGGGGCCTTACTGAAGCTTTCTTT,CASSLSGGLTEAFF
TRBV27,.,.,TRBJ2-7,TGTGCCAGCAGTTTAACTCCGAGGGAGCAGTACTTC,CASSLTPREQYF
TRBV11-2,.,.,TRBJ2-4,TGTGCCAGCAGCGCGGACTGGTCGGGGATTCAGTACTTC,CASSADWSGIQYF
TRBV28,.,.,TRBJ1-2,TGTGCCCTGCGGGCGAACTATGGCTACACCTTC,CALRANYGYTF
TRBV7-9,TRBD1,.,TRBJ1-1,TGTGCCAGCAGAGAGGGGGCCGACACTGAAGCTTTCTTT,CASREGADTEAFF
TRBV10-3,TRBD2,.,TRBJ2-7,TGTGCCATCAGAGGACTAGCGGGAGTAGACGAGCAGTACTTC,CAIRGLAGVDEQYF
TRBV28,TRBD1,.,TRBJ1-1,TGTGCCAGCAGCCCCCACGGACAGGCAGGCACTGAAGCTTTCTTT,CASSPHGQAGTEAFF
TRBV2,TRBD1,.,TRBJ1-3,TGTGCCAGCAGAGCCGGGACAGGGTTAGGAAACACCATATATTTT,CASRAGTGLGNTIYF
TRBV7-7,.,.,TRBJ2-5,TGTGCTAGCAGCTCCTTTACAGGAATTACTATCTCGGAGACCCAGTACTTC,CASSSFTGITISETQYF
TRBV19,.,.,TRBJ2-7,TGTGCCAGTAGCCCCGGGACATCCCGCGGCGAGCAGTACTTC,CASSPGTSRGEQYF
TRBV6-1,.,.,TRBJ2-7,TGTGCCAGCAGTGAAGCGCGCGAGCAGTACTTC,CASSEAREQYF
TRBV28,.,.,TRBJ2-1,TGTGCCAGCCAAAATCCTTACCATAGCGGATCAACGGTGAATGAGCAGTTCTTC,CASQNPYHSGSTVNEQFF
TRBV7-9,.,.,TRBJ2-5,TGTGCCAGCAGCTCAGTACAGGGTTTGGATTGGGAGACCCAGTACTTC,CASSSVQGLDWETQYF
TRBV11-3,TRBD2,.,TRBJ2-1,TGTGCCAGCACCCTAGCGGGAGGGGATGAGCAGTTCTTC,CASTLAGGDEQFF
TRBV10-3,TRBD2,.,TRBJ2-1,TGTGCCATCAGGGTGACTAGCGGCCTTACGTTCAATGAGCAGTTCTTC,CAIRVTSGLTFNEQFF
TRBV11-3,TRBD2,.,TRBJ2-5,TGTGCCAGCAGCCGGCTGAAGGGGACTAGCGGTTCCTATGAGGAGACCCAGTACTTC,CASSRLKGTSGSYEETQYF
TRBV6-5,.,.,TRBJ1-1,TGTGCCAGCAGTTATGGGACTGGCACTGAAGCTTTCTTT,CASSYGTGTEAFF
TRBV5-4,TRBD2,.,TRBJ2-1,TGTGCCAGCAGCTTCCCGCTAGCGGGGGCGAATGAGCAGTTCTTC,CASSFPLAGANEQFF
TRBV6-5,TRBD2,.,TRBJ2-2,TGTGCCAGCAGTTACCAAGCGGGGGGGCCCAGCGGGGAGCTGTTTTTT,CASSYQAGGPSGELFF
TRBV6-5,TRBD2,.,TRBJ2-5,TGTGCCAGCAGTTACGTTGGGACTACATTCCAAGAGACCCAGTACTTC,CASSYVGTTFQETQYF
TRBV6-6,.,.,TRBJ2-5,TGTGCCAGCCACGATAGGGGCGTCCAAGAGACCCAGTACTTC,CASHDRGVQETQYF
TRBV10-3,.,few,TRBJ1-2,TGTGCCATCAGTGAGTCGAGATTCCTATTC,CAISESRFLF
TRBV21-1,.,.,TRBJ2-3,TGTGCCAGCAGCAAAGCCGGGGGTCGTAGCACAGATACGCAGTATTTT,CASSKAGGRSTDTQYF
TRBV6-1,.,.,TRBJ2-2,TGTGCCAGCAGAGAACAAGCGCATTTCGCTGGGGGGGAGCTGTTTTTT,CASREQAHFAGGELFF
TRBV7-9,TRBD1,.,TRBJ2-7,TGTGCCAGCAGCTCCGATCGTAACAGGGGGCTCCCTTCGTGGGAGCAGTACTTC,CASSSDRNRGLPSWEQYF
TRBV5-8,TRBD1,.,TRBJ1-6,TGTGCCAGCAGCTGGACAGGGGGCGTGGATTCACCCCTCCACTTT,CASSWTGGVDSPLHF
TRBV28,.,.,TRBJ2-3,TGTGCCAGCAGTTTAGGCCGGGAGAACACAGATACGCAGTATTTT,CASSLGRENTDTQYF
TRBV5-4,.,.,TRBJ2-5,TGTGCCAGCAGCTACATGGGGGGTGGAGAGACCCAGTACTTC,CASSYMGGGETQYF
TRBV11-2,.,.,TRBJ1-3,TGTGCCAGCAGCTTACACTCTGGAAACACCATATATTTT,CASSLHSGNTIYF
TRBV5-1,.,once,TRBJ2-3,TGCGCCAGCAGCTCCGACTGGAACACAGATACGCAGTATTTT,CASSSDWNTDTQYF
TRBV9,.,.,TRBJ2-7,TGTGCCAGCCAGGGCCCCCACTCCTACGAGCAGTACTTC,CASQGPHSYEQYF
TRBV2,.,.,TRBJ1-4,TGTGCCAGCAGTGAGGTGCCCACCAGGTCTAATGAAAAACTGTTTTTT,CASSEVPTRSNEKLFF
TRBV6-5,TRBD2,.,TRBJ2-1,TGTGCCAGCAGCCTACGGCTAGCGGGAGTTAATGAGCAGTTCTTC,CASSLRLAGVNEQFF
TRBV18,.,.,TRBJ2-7,TGTGCCAGCTCACCGGTGGCCTCCTACGAGCAGTACTTC,CASSPVASYEQYF
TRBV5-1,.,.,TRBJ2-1,TGCGCCAGCAGCTCGACGAGACAGAGATACAATGAGCAGTTCTTC,CASSSTRQRYNEQFF
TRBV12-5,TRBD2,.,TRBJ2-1,TGTGCTAGTGGTTTGGATCGTGGATATGTGAGACTAGCGGGAACTGAGCAGTTCTTC,CASGLDRGYVRLAGTEQFF
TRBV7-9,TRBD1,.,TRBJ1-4,TGTGCCAGCAGCTTAACTTCCTCAGGGGGATATGAAAAACTGTTTTTT,CASSLTSSGGYEKLFF
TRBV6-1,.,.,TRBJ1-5,TGTGCCAGCAGTGAAGTGAAGGGGAAGGTTCATCAGCCCCAGCATTTT,CASSEVKGKVHQPQHF
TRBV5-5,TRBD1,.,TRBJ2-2,TGTGCCAGCAGCCGGACAGGGGGGAACACCGGGGAGCTGTTTTTT,CASSRTGGNTGELFF
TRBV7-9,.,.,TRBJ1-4,TGTGCCAGCAACCCCAACGGGGTTCCGACTAATGAAAAACTGTTTTTT,CASNPNGVPTNEKLFF
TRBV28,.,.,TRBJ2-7,TGTGCCAGCAGTTTTCAGGCAGGGTTCCCCTACGAGCAGTACTTC,CASSFQAGFPYEQYF
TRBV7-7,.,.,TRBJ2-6,TGTGCCAGCAGACAAAGTCGGGCCAACGTCCTGACTTTC,CASRQSRANVLTF
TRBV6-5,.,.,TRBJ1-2,TGTGCCAGCAGTTACCGGACAGACTATGGCTACACCTTC,CASSYRTDYGYTF
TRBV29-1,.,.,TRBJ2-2,TGCAGCGTTAACCCGGGACTTAACACCGGGGAGCTGTTTTTT,CSVNPGLNTGELFF
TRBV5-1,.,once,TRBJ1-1,TGCGCCAGCAGCTTGAACTTAATGGCGTCAGGGTACACTGAAGCTTTCTTT,CASSLNLMASGYTEAFF
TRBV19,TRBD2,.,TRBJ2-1,TGTGCCACCACCGACCTTGGACTAGCGGAATACAATGAGCAGTTCTTC,CATTDLGLAEYNEQFF
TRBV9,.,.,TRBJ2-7,TGTGCCAGCAGCGCCAGTCTTTCTTACGAGCAGTACTTC,CASSASLSYEQYF
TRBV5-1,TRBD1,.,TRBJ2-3,TGCGCCAGCAGCTTGGGACAGGGTAGCACAGATACGCAGTATTTT,CASSLGQGSTDTQYF
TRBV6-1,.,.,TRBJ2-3,TGTGCCAGCAGTGAACACACAGATACGCAGTATTTT,CASSEHTDTQYF